Detailed here is one TCR beta chain. CDR1 is SGHRS and CDR2 is YFSETQ in the germline V gene. The CDR3 is made up of 15 amino acids. V shed 0 bases and J 8 bases; nucleotides not matched to a gene: 7. These data originate in a study of blood T cell repertoires in COVID-19. Here immunoSEQ multiplex PCR was the method, and the copy in TCRdb shows in-frame clones only, minus some. The table includes 110,000 to 150,000 clones, more than 75% detected once. This clonotype was sampled from a woman of 80 years or more with acute or convalescent COVID-19. The rearrangement links TRBV5-1 to TRBJ1-4, with 7 bases fitting TRBD1. Input material: peripheral blood. CDR3 in DNA: TGCGCCAGCAGCTTGGCAACAGGGGTTGGGGAAAAACTGTTTTTT. Residues: CASSLATGVGEKLFF. Full variable domain (remainder filled in from reference TRBV5-1 and TRBJ1-4): KAGVTQTPRYLIKTRGQQVTLSCSPISGHRSVSWYQQTPGQGLQFLFEYFSETQRNKGNFPGRFSGRQFSNSRSEMNVSTLELGDSALYLCASSLATGVGEKLFFGSGTQLSVL.